Following are 14 T cell receptor beta chains from one sample sequenced in a study of PD-1 blockade in classical Hodgkin lymphoma. The assay was immunoSEQ multiplex PCR, and TCRdb's table has in-frame clones only and misses some. The sample carries 90,000 to 100,000 clones, roughly 92% recorded once. Every one of the patients relapsed after autologous stem cell transplantation (brentuximab vedotin exposure was variable). This material consisted of peripheral blood mononuclear cells (PBMCs), taken at baseline. Receptor source: a human donor with classical Hodgkin lymphoma.

The CDR3 DNA is TGTGCCAGCAGCGTCCTAGCGGATACCTACGAGCAGTACTTC. This codes for CASSVLADTYEQYF. The V and J genes are TRBV7-9 and TRBJ2-7, with TRBD2 matching over 7 bases. J gave up 2 bases and V 5 bases, and 6 bases lay outside the gene matches. Germline lookup yields CDR1 SEHNR and CDR2 FQNEAQ (reference sequence). This CDR3 spans 14 amino acids.

The V call is TRBV27, the J call TRBJ1-2, with a tentative D call TRBD1 (5 bases). Trimming removed 4 bases from V and 6 bases from J, with 12 bases in between. The CDR3 has 13 amino acids. The germline V gene has CDR1 MNHEY and CDR2 SMNVEV (reference sequence). The CDR3 nucleotides read TGTGCCAGCAGTTCGGGGCCAAGTCATGGCTACACCTTC. Protein sequence: CASSSGPSHGYTF.

The V and J genes are TRBV30 and TRBJ2-7; D could derive from TRBD1 or TRBD2 (5 bases each). Germline V gene sequence: CDR1 GTSNPN, CDR2 SVGIG (reference sequence). V dropped 4 bases and J dropped 2 bases, with 12 bases sitting between them. The CDR3 consists of 13 residues. CDR3 sequence (DNA): TGTGCCTGGACCCCGGGACGAGCCTACGAGCAGTACTTC. This gives the protein CAWTPGRAYEQYF. The full variable domain, rest sourced from reference TRBV30 and TRBJ2-7, is SQTIHQWPATLVQPVGSPLSLECTVEGTSNPNLYWYRQAAGRGLQLLFYSVGIGQISSEVPQNLSASRPQDRQFILSSKKLLLSDSGFYLCAWTPGRAYEQYFGPGTRLTVT.

This clone was seen only once. The rearrangement joins TRBV7-2 to TRBJ2-7; 8 bases agree with TRBD1. CDR3 size: 14 residues. V lost 5 bases, J lost 3 bases, and 6 bases stayed unmatched. Germline CDR1 reads SGHTA; CDR2 reads FQGNSA. The CDR3 sequence is CASSQRTGLYEQYF. The CDR3 DNA is TGTGCCAGCAGCCAAAGGACAGGGCTCTACGAGCAGTACTTC. Full variable domain (remainder filled in from reference TRBV7-2 and TRBJ2-7): GAGVSQSPSNKVTEKGKDVELRCDPISGHTALYWYRQSLGQGLEFLIYFQGNSAPDKSGLPSDRFSAERTGGSVSTLTIQRTQQEDSAVYLCASSQRTGLYEQYFGPGTRLTVT.

The rearrangement uses TRBV6-1 and TRBJ1-1; D is unresolved. Trimming removed 3 bases from V and 0 bases from J, with 5 bases in between. This CDR3 comprises 13 residues. The germline gives CDR1 MNHNS, CDR2 SASEGT. DNA for the CDR3: TGTGCCAGCAGTGAGGCGGTGAACACTGAAGCTTTCTTT. Translated, it gives CASSEAVNTEAFF.

The V call is TRBV19, the J call TRBJ2-2; D is ambiguous. V lost 6 bases and J 11 bases, leaving 16 bases between the germline ends. This CDR3 has 13 residues. Per the germline V gene, CDR1 is LNHDA and CDR2 is SQIVND (reference sequence). CDR3 loop: CASSPPTAHELFF. CDR3 bases: TGTGCCAGTAGCCCACCGACGGCCCATGAGCTGTTTTTT.

The genes are TRBV13 and TRBJ2-3; unclear D gene. From germline, CDR1 is PRHDT and CDR2 FYEKMQ (reference sequence). The CDR3 covers 14 residues. V lost 3 bases and J 1 base, leaving 8 bases between the germline ends. CDR3 protein: CASSLYSGTDTQYF. The CDR3 bases are TGTGCCAGCAGCTTGTACTCAGGCACAGATACGCAGTATTTT.

The gene calls are TRBV5-1 and TRBJ2-6, with 11 bases that match TRBD1. This CDR3 is built from 18 residues. Germline loops: CDR1 SGHRS, CDR2 YFSETQ. Unmatched junction bases numbered 7, after V lost 2 bases and J lost 3 bases. The CDR3 nucleotides are TGCGCCAGCAGCTTCGTTGGACAGGGGGCCTTTGGGGCCAACGTCCTGACTTTC. Protein: CASSFVGQGAFGANVLTF.

Written as DNA, the CDR3 is TGTGCCAGCAGTGGTCCAAACCTAGCCAAAAACATTCAGTACTTC. Amino acids: CASSGPNLAKNIQYF. This chain connects TRBV28 to TRBJ2-4; no clear D gene. The CDR3 is made up of 15 amino acids. Germline CDR1 and CDR2: MDHEN and SYDVKM. V was pared by 5 bases and J by 0 bases, with 11 bases between.

This chain connects TRBV10-3 to TRBJ1-5; 7 bases align to TRBD1. The CDR3 covers 15 residues. The J segment lost 4 bases and the V segment lost 5 bases, leaving 8 bases of the junction unmatched. Germline V lookup: CDR1 ENHRY, CDR2 SYGVKD. CDR3 loop: CAISSRDSQNQPQHF. The DNA for the CDR3 is TGTGCCATCAGTTCCCGGGACAGCCAAAATCAGCCCCAGCATTTT.

The V gene is TRBV28, the J gene TRBJ1-5, with D possibly matching TRBD1 (6 bases). CDR1 MDHEN and CDR2 SYDVKM come from the germline V gene. The CDR3 consists of 18 residues. V was clipped by 2 bases and J by 3 bases, with 20 bases between them. The CDR3 coding sequence is TGTGCCAGCAGTTTACTACCCTCCGCGGACAGCTTCAATCAGCCCCAGCATTTT. This translates into CASSLLPSADSFNQPQHF.

This chain joins TRBV11-3 and TRBJ2-7, with 9 nucleotides matching TRBD1. Germline values: CDR1 SGHNT, CDR2 YENEEA. The CDR3 runs to 14 residues. V lost 5 bases to trimming and J lost 6 bases; unmatched junction nucleotides: 8. As DNA, the CDR3 is TGTGCCAGCAGCCTGAGGACAGGGGCTGGCGAGCAGTACTTC. Translation: CASSLRTGAGEQYF.

In nucleotides, the CDR3 is TGTGCCAGCAGCCTTCGTCGACAGGGGAGAAACACCGGGGAGCTGTTTTTT. Encoded protein: CASSLRRQGRNTGELFF. The J gene is TRBJ2-2, the V gene TRBV7-9; 8 bases align to TRBD1. Germline-derived CDR1 and CDR2 are SEHNR and FQNEAQ (reference sequence). Trimming cost V 5 bases and J 2 bases; bases outside gene matches: 10. There are 17 residues in the CDR3.

The chain has TRBV7-2 and TRBJ2-3; D is possibly TRBD2 (6 bases). The CDR3 sequence is 14 residues long. The V gene's germline CDR1 is SGHTA and CDR2 FQGNSA. V dropped 4 bases and J dropped 1 base, with 9 bases sitting between them. The CDR3 DNA reads as TGTGCCAGCAGCTACCCGGGGGGCACAGATACGCAGTATTTT. This translates into CASSYPGGTDTQYF.